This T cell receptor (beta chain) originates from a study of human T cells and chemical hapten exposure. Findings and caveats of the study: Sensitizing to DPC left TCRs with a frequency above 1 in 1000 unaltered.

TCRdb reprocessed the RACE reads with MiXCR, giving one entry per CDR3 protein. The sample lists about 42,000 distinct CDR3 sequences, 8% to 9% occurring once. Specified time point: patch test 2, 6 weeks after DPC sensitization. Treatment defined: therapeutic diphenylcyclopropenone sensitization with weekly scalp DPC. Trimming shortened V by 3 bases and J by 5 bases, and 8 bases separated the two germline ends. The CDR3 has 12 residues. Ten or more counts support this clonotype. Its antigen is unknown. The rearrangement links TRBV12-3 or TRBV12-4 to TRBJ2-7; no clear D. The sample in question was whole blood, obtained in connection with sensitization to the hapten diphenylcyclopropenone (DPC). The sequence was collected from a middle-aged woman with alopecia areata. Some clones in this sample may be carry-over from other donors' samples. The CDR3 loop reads CASSLPFDEQYF. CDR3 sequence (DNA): TGTGCCAGCAGTTTGCCCTTCGACGAGCAGTACTTC.